The T cell receptor beta chain under discussion was sequenced for a study of shared clonotypes between healthy human individuals (dated by TCRdb to 2018 to 2020). With regard to the full study: A couple of women and a few men aged 18 to 49 years were included in the cohort. Per donor, three plates each were used for CD4 naive and CD4 memory, two for CD8 naive, and one for CD8 memory. To estimate repertoire size and how much clonotypes are shared between individuals, the study performed deep sequencing of blood TCR repertoires from a handful of healthy adults. Different laboratories and diverse techniques were used to prepare libraries and sequence TCR repertoires, to increase sequencing depth and limit assay-specific biases. Between about 0.8 and 8.9 billion PBMCs per donor were obtained by leukapheresis. Study-wide conclusions, independent of this receptor: Higher generation probabilities were observed for clonotypes shared by all four sorted-subset donors than for non-shared clonotypes. Sharing across several donors was observed for about 5% of naive CD4, 3% to 3.5% of naive CD8, around 2.5% of memory CD4, and around 0.4% of memory CD8 clonotypes. Sampling was restricted to blood, and TCR repertoires in tissue are likely to differ from TCR repertoires in blood. Pairwise subsampling indicated that sequencing depth was expected to affect the degree of clonotype sharing among donors. Naive subsets generally had larger estimated clonotype richness than memory subsets did. The small number of donors limited the genetic and exposure-history diversity represented. Incomplete sequencing was indicated by rarefaction of sorted-subset datasets, despite the large sequencing depth.

TCR CDR3 regions were amplified from genomic DNA by multiplex PCR using the deep immunoSEQ assay. Extracted genomic DNA from each cell subset was distributed evenly across all wells of several immunoSEQ 96-well plates, and each plate was treated as a replicate. For sorted subsets, each replicate PCR was loaded with 150 to 250 ng genomic DNA, equivalent to some 27,000 T cell genomes. Purified libraries were quantified with a Qubit 3.0 fluorometer, sized on a Bioanalyzer 2100, and re-quantified with the KAPA Library Quantification kit. Every immunoSEQ 96-well plate was sequenced on a separate single-read 150-cycle Illumina NextSeq 550 flow cell. On the study's bioinformatics: Because only junctional sequences without quality scores were contained in the immunoSEQ output, filtering matching that applied to full-length reads could not be performed. Sequences were annotated with PyIR, a Python wrapper for IgBLAST v1.9, and V/J genes and CDR3 were assigned using IMGT germline references. Reads with weak V/J assignments (E-value above 1e-6), missing CDR3, stop codons, out-of-frame junctions, or ambiguous translated residues were removed. V3J clonotypes were defined by identical inferred V gene, J gene, and CDR3 amino acid sequence. The percentage overlap between two repertoires was calculated by dividing the number of shared unique clonotypes by the size of the smaller repertoire. Repertoire richness was assessed with RTK rarefaction, the Chao1 estimator, and Recon v2.1 estimates of unobserved clonotypes. Generation probabilities for all TCRbeta clonotypes obtained by the gDNA method from a handful of donors were computed using OLGA. TCRdb re-hosts the immuneACCESS table, in-frame sequences only. Its copies lack some clones; in the studies checked, an unresolved V gene accounts for under half of them, and the cause for the rest is not known. V, J and clone size derive from that table, while D and trimming were established from the DNA sequence. The table for this sample lists fewer than 1 million clones; 96% of them were counted only once. Together, the top ten hold around 0.21% of the sample.

For the CD8 naive samples, CD45RO-negative cells were positively selected for CCR7, yielding a CD45RA+CCR7+ population from which TemRA cells were excluded. Healthy HIV-negative adults with no recently reported acute infections or vaccinations were included as donors. All donors were Caucasian adults living in Nashville, Tennessee, USA. After blood collection by leukapheresis, PBMCs were isolated using Ficoll-Histopaque density gradient centrifugation and then cryopreserved in the vapor phase of liquid nitrogen. Analytical flow cytometry was used to check the purity and quantity of every magnetically sorted T cell population. From each sorted fraction, genomic DNA was isolated and quantified by UV absorbance on a Nanodrop 2000c. A note on this clone: There is no known antigen for this receptor. Base quality data are lacking; no much larger clone is found one base away. The same CDR3 is also encoded by other DNA sequences in this sample.

There are 16 amino acids in the CDR3, from cysteine to phenylalanine inclusive. Of all the DNA, just the CDR3 is kept, 48 bases in frame from base 1. CDR1 and CDR2 (MNHEY, SVGAGI) derive from the germline V gene. Trimming costs V 0 bases and J 5 bases, and their ends lie 13 bases apart. The sequence was collected from a man aged 25 to 40 in good health. The sample taken for sequencing was naive CD8+ T cells sorted from blood. The intended sense of this specimen's cell subset or site label: CD45RA+CCR7+. The chain employs TRBV6-5 and TRBJ2-2, with TRBD1 as a weak D call on 8 bases. In nucleotide form, the sequence is TGTGCCAGCAGTTACTCCAGGGGGCGGGGGACCGGGGAGCTGTTTTTT. It specifies CASSYSRGRGTGELFF.